A single sample is the source of the 13 T cell receptor beta chains below, sequenced in a study of CD8 T cells in Susac syndrome. RNA totalling roughly 0.5 to 1 ug underwent reverse transcription with random hexamers. TCRdb analysed the immunoSEQ multiplex PCR reads with MiXCR anew, one entry per CDR3 protein. The data show approximately 190,000 distinct CDR3 sequences, with about 93% seen just once and 0.09% to 0.12% held by the top ten. Material: CD4+ T cells from PBMCs. Receptors were obtained from a human donor in good health.

The J gene is TRBJ1-1, the V gene TRBV9; D is perhaps TRBD1 (6 bases). Between the trimmed V and J ends, which lost 2 bases and 3 bases, there was a span of 8 bases. Germline V gene sequence: CDR1 SGDLS, CDR2 YYNGEE. The CDR3 totals 13 residues. In nucleotides, the CDR3 is TGTGCCAGCAGCGTTGCAGGGGACACTGAAGCTTTCTTT. Its translation: CASSVAGDTEAFF.

The chain carries TRBV6-1 and TRBJ2-2, with 10 bases lining up with TRBD1. The CDR3 totals 18 residues. After removal of 4 bases from V and 4 bases from J, the junction contained 12 bases not matched to a gene. Per the germline V gene, CDR1 is MNHNS and CDR2 is SASEGT. This CDR3 is CASSAGTGALSGTGELFF. In DNA, the CDR3 is TGTGCCAGCAGTGCCGGGACAGGGGCCCTTAGCGGCACCGGGGAGCTGTTTTTT.

The chain couples TRBV19 to TRBJ1-5; 7 nucleotides match TRBD1. V dropped 3 bases and J dropped 7; count of bases not matched to a gene: 3. The CDR3 has 13 residues. Germline CDR1 is LNHDA and CDR2 is SQIVND (reference sequence). This CDR3 reads CASSMARGQPQHF. The CDR3 DNA reads TGTGCCAGTAGTATGGCCAGGGGGCAGCCCCAGCATTTT.

This chain links TRBV7-9 with TRBJ2-3; D gene ambiguous. V lost 5 bases and J lost 4, with 16 bases in between. Germline CDR1 and CDR2: SEHNR and FQNEAQ (reference sequence). This CDR3 is 15 amino acids long. The CDR3 region has the DNA TGTGCCAGCAGCGCTCCGGACCATTCCTCAGATACGCAGTATTTT. This sequence encodes CASSAPDHSSDTQYF. Variable domain in full (rest from reference TRBV7-9 and TRBJ2-3): DTGVSQNPRHKITKRGQNVTFRCDPISEHNRLYWYRQTLGQGPEFLTYFQNEAQLEKSRLLSDRFSAERPKGSFSTLEIQRTEQGDSAMYLCASSAPDHSSDTQYFGPGTRLTVL.

The rearrangement uses TRBV6-5 and TRBJ2-5; D tentatively reads TRBD1 or TRBD2 (5 bases each). The V and J ends lost 4 bases and 2 bases respectively, with 17 bases between them. The CDR3 has 16 residues. Germline V gives CDR1 MNHEY, CDR2 SVGAGI. CDR3 protein: CASSSLGTVEQETQYF. CDR3 in DNA: TGTGCCAGCAGTTCCTTGGGGACGGTTGAACAAGAGACCCAGTACTTC.

The gene calls are TRBV29-1 and TRBJ1-3, with D perhaps TRBD1 (6 bases). Trimming took off 7 bases at V and 0 bases at J, with 13 bases between the two ends. The CDR3 length is 14 residues. Germline CDR1 is SQVTM and CDR2 is ANQGSEA. The CDR3 bases are TGCAGCGCGACCCCGGGGGCCTCTGGAAACACCATATATTTT. Amino acid sequence: CSATPGASGNTIYF.

This clonotype was seen once. J is TRBJ1-2 and V is TRBV12-3 or TRBV12-4, with 9 nucleotides matching TRBD1. This CDR3 region has 15 residues. V dropped 6 bases and J dropped 4; count of bases not matched to a gene: 9. CDR3 sequence reads: CASRETGGRFYGYTF. The CDR3 DNA sequence: TGTGCCAGCAGGGAGACAGGGGGGAGATTCTATGGCTACACCTTC.

The genes are TRBV6-6 and TRBJ2-6; possible D gene TRBD1, 5 bases. The CDR3 has 15 amino acids. Looked up from germline, CDR1 is MNHNY and CDR2 is SVGAGI (reference sequence). Trimming removed 6 bases at V and 2 bases at J, with 11 bases between. The CDR3 here is CASRPQGTGANVLTF. Written as DNA, the CDR3 is TGTGCCAGCAGACCCCAGGGAACTGGGGCCAACGTCCTGACTTTC.

Turning to this clonotype: Because it lacks the conserved phenylalanine or tryptophan at the end, this CDR3 is likely a read error. The DNA for the CDR3 is TGTGCCAGCAGCCATATCGCTAGCGGGGGCCAAGAGACCCAGTACCTC. Its translation: CASSHIASGGQETQYL. This chain uses TRBV3-1 with TRBJ2-5; 10 bases align to TRBD2. The CDR3 spans 16 residues. Germline V gene lookup returns CDR1 LGHDT and CDR2 YNNKEL (reference sequence). J lost 1 base, V lost 3 bases, and 5 bases had no gene match.

This clonotype showed up just once. The gene calls are TRBV5-1 and TRBJ2-5; 8 bases line up with TRBD2. The J segment lost 5 bases and the V segment lost 4 bases, leaving 13 bases of the junction unmatched. There are 16 residues in the CDR3. Germline CDR1 and CDR2: SGHRS and YFSETQ. CDR3 nucleotides: TGCGCCAGCAGCCTGGGGGAGCGAGCGGGGGAGGAGACCCAGTACTTC. It yields the protein CASSLGERAGEETQYF.

The genes are TRBV3-1 and TRBJ2-3, with D tentatively TRBD1 or TRBD2 (6 bases each). The V end lost 5 bases, the J end lost 5 bases, and 11 bases lay between the germline ends. The CDR3 extends over 13 amino acids. CDR1 is LGHDT and CDR2 is YNNKEL in the germline V gene (reference sequence). The CDR3 DNA reads as TGTGCCAGCAGCGAGGGGGGCGGAGATACGCAGTATTTT. Encoded protein: CASSEGGGDTQYF.

The rearrangement uses TRBV6-1 and TRBJ2-1; TRBD2 aligns across 9 bases. V shed 2 bases and J 4 bases; nucleotides not matched to a gene: 6. The germline V gene has CDR1 MNHNS and CDR2 SASEGT. The CDR3 is made up of 16 amino acids. CDR3 amino acids: CASSELASGAYNEQFF. The CDR3 coding sequence is TGTGCCAGCAGTGAACTGGCTAGCGGGGCTTACAATGAGCAGTTCTTC.

The chain is built from TRBV6-1 and TRBJ2-7; D is possibly TRBD2 (6 bases). V was pared by 8 bases and J by 0 bases, with 17 bases between. The CDR3 consists of 15 residues. CDR1 is MNHNS and CDR2 is SASEGT in the germline V gene. CDR3 amino acids: CASWGDAINSYEQYF. DNA for the CDR3: TGTGCCAGCTGGGGGGACGCAATTAACTCCTACGAGCAGTACTTC.